Each of the 23 T cell receptor beta chains below was sequenced from the same sample in a study of blood T cell repertoires in COVID-19 (dated by TCRdb to about 2020). The protocol used for the library was the immunoSEQ multiplex PCR assay. Not all clones reach the TCRdb copy of this immuneACCESS table, which keeps in-frame sequences only. Checked studies attribute under half of the gap to unresolved V genes and leave the rest unexplained. The table for this sample lists 100,000 to 150,000 clones; more than 85% of them were counted only once. The top ten clones comprise around 20% of the sample. Material: peripheral blood. Every receptor here comes from a man between 45 and 60 years old with active or convalescent COVID-19.

The chain is built from TRBV7-2 and TRBJ2-7; TRBD1 might be the D (6 bases). The CDR3 spans 13 residues. The V and J ends lost 2 bases and 3 bases respectively, with 8 bases between them. Germline values: CDR1 SGHTA, CDR2 FQGNSA. For the CDR3, the DNA is TGTGCCAGCAGCTTATCACAGGGCTACGAGCAGTACTTC. It codes for CASSLSQGYEQYF.

V and J are TRBV7-2 and TRBJ1-2; D might be TRBD1 (6 bases). V was clipped by 3 bases and J by 5 bases, with 16 bases between them. The length of the CDR3 is 15 residues. CDR1 and CDR2 (germline): SGHTA, FQGNSA. CDR3 amino acids: CASSFPGHWNYGYTF. The CDR3 DNA sequence: TGTGCCAGCAGCTTCCCGGGACACTGGAATTATGGCTACACCTTC.

This clone came up a few times. The chain uses TRBV14 and TRBJ1-6; possible D gene TRBD1, 6 bases. Germline V gives CDR1 SGHDN, CDR2 FVKESK. The length of the CDR3 is 14 residues. V gave up 3 bases and J gave up 9 bases, with 12 bases separating them. This CDR3 is CASSQRGSSSPLHF. The CDR3 DNA follows: TGTGCCAGCAGCCAGAGGGGGAGCAGTTCACCCCTCCACTTT.

V is TRBV29-1 and J is TRBJ1-2; 9 bases are a match to TRBD1. V was pared by 7 bases and J by 3 bases, with 6 bases of the junction left unmatched. In germline, CDR1 is SQVTM, CDR2 ANQGSEA. The CDR3 totals 13 residues. The CDR3 loop is CSALQGADYGYTF. The CDR3 bases are TGCAGCGCTCTACAGGGGGCGGACTATGGCTACACCTTC.

The rearrangement joins TRBV5-1 to TRBJ2-2, with 9 bases fitting TRBD1. Trimming removed 0 bases from V and 1 base from J; junction bases left unmatched: 1. Germline V gene data show CDR1 as SGHRS and CDR2 as YFSETQ. This CDR3 contains 16 residues. This CDR3 is CASSLVDRGNTGELFF. The CDR3 DNA sequence: TGCGCCAGCAGCTTGGTGGACAGGGGGAACACCGGGGAGCTGTTTTTT.

This clone was seen once. The J gene is TRBJ1-1, the V gene TRBV4-1, with D possibly matching TRBD1 (5 bases). Germline values: CDR1 MGHRA, CDR2 YSYEKL. The CDR3 consists of 14 residues. V dropped 3 bases and J dropped 2 bases, with 10 bases sitting between them. The CDR3 bases are TGCGCCAGCAGCCAGCAGCAGGGAAACACTGAAGCTTTCTTT. Protein sequence: CASSQQQGNTEAFF.

This sequence joins TRBV3-1 (or the pseudogene TRBV3-2) and TRBJ2-1; TRBD2 aligns across 13 bases. The trim removed 0 bases at V and 12 bases at J, leaving 11 bases unmatched. The CDR3 contains 17 residues. Germline CDR1 reads LGHDT; CDR2 reads YNNKEL (reference sequence). The DNA for the CDR3 is TGTGCCAGCAGCCAAGATCCCGGACTAGCGGGAGAGGTAGGGCAGTTCTTC. The encoded protein is CASSQDPGLAGEVGQFF.

CDR3: CASQRGLGYGYTF. The CDR3 DNA is TGTGCCAGCCAAAGGGGGCTTGGCTATGGCTACACCTTC. The genes are TRBV12-3 or TRBV12-4 and TRBJ1-2; 7 bases are a match to TRBD1. The CDR3 has 13 amino acids. Unmatched junction bases numbered 7, after V lost 8 bases and J lost 4 bases.

The rearrangement links TRBV11-2 to TRBJ2-3; 7 bases align to TRBD2. This CDR3 contains 16 residues. V lost 1 base and J lost 0; bases outside the gene matches: 4. Germline CDR1 SGHAT, CDR2 FQNNGV. The CDR3 sequence: CASSLVGGMSTDTQYF. The CDR3 bases are TGTGCCAGCAGCTTAGTGGGGGGGATGAGCACAGATACGCAGTATTTT. Full variable domain (rest looked up from reference TRBV11-2 and TRBJ2-3): EAGVAQSPRYKIIEKRQSVAFWCNPISGHATLYWYQQILGQGPKLLIQFQNNGVVDDSQLPKDRFSAERLKGVDSTLKIQPAKLEDSAVYLCASSLVGGMSTDTQYFGPGTRLTVL.

The chain uses TRBV5-4 and TRBJ2-3, with D possibly matching TRBD2 (6 bases). Germline V gene sequence: CDR1 SGHNT, CDR2 YYREEE (reference sequence). Trimming left V 4 bases short and J 8 bases short, with 17 bases between. This CDR3 has 14 residues. CDR3 loop: CASSIRDSEGTQYF. The CDR3, as DNA: TGTGCCAGCAGCATCCGGGACTCCGAAGGTACGCAGTATTTT. Filled out from reference TRBV5-4 and TRBJ2-3, the complete variable domain reads ETGVTQSPTHLIKTRGQQVTLRCSSQSGHNTVSWYQQALGQGPQFIFQYYREEENGRGNFPPRFSGLQFPNYSSELNVNALELDDSALYLCASSIRDSEGTQYFGPGTRLTVL.

This sequence joins TRBV30 and TRBJ2-2; D perhaps matches TRBD1 (6 bases). The V gene lost 8 bases and the J gene lost 6 bases, with 19 bases spanning the gap. Germline V gene sequence: CDR1 GTSNPN, CDR2 SVGIG (reference sequence). This CDR3 comprises 14 residues. The CDR3 nucleotides read TGTGCCATCGGCACAGGGAAAGCGCCCGGGGAGCTGTTTTTT. Protein sequence: CAIGTGKAPGELFF.

The chain couples TRBV19 to TRBJ1-1; maybe TRBD1 (6 bases). The CDR3 totals 17 residues. Trimming removed 1 base from V and 1 base from J, with 16 bases in between. Germline CDR1 and CDR2: LNHDA and SQIVND (reference sequence). CDR3 protein: CASSIGQTGFWNTEAFF. Here the CDR3 DNA reads TGTGCCAGTAGTATAGGCCAGACAGGATTTTGGAACACTGAAGCTTTCTTT.

The chain employs TRBV11-2 and TRBJ1-1; the D gene is possibly TRBD1 (6 bases). V shed 0 bases and J shed 5 bases, with 10 bases lying between them. The CDR3 totals 14 residues. Germline lookup yields CDR1 SGHAT and CDR2 FQNNGV. This CDR3 is CASSLEAGVTEAFF. CDR3 nucleotide sequence: TGTGCCAGCAGCTTAGAGGCAGGGGTGACTGAAGCTTTCTTT. Combining the CDR3 with reference TRBV11-2 and TRBJ1-1 gives the whole variable domain EAGVAQSPRYKIIEKRQSVAFWCNPISGHATLYWYQQILGQGPKLLIQFQNNGVVDDSQLPKDRFSAERLKGVDSTLKIQPAKLEDSAVYLCASSLEAGVTEAFFGQGTRLTVV.

This chain links TRBV27 with TRBJ2-7, with 12 positions matching TRBD2. Trimming removed 8 bases from V and 7 bases from J; junction bases left unmatched: 9. Germline V CDR1 and CDR2: MNHEY, SMNVEV (reference sequence). The CDR3 has 14 amino acids. The CDR3 loop reads CASGASGRAGEQYF. The DNA for the CDR3 is TGTGCCAGCGGGGCTAGCGGGAGGGCGGGTGAGCAGTACTTC.

This chain's CDR3 is CASRGLAVAKNIQYF. Written as DNA, the CDR3 is TGTGCCAGCAGAGGACTAGCAGTAGCCAAAAACATTCAGTACTTC. V and J are TRBV2 and TRBJ2-4; 8 positions match TRBD2. The CDR3 is 15 amino acids. CDR1 and CDR2 from the germline V gene are SNHLY and FYNNEI. The junction had 4 bases not matched to a gene; V was cut back by 6 bases and J by 0 bases.

The chain has TRBV9 and TRBJ2-7; D might be TRBD1 (5 bases). Trimming cost V 0 bases and J 2 bases, with 9 bases left between them. There are 14 residues in the CDR3. Per the germline V gene, CDR1 is SGDLS and CDR2 is YYNGEE. CDR3 bases: TGTGCCAGCAGCGTAGGTGGGGCGCCCTACGAGCAGTACTTC. Translated, it gives CASSVGGAPYEQYF.

J is TRBJ1-6 and V is TRBV6-1; the D gene is possibly TRBD1 (6 bases). Germline CDR1 is MNHNS and CDR2 is SASEGT. CDR3 length: 14 residues. Trimming took off 2 bases at V and 5 bases at J, with 7 bases between the two ends. CDR3: CASSEQGNNSPLHF. CDR3 DNA sequence: TGTGCCAGCAGTGAACAGGGGAATAATTCACCCCTCCACTTT.

CDR3 protein: CASSEGRGHSPLHF. CDR3 nucleotide sequence: TGTGCCAGCAGTGAAGGCAGGGGCCATTCACCCCTCCACTTT. This rearrangement joins TRBV2 to TRBJ1-6; a possible D gene is TRBD1 (6 bases). The V end lost 1 base, the J end lost 8 bases, and 9 bases lay between the germline ends. The CDR3 spans 14 residues. Germline assignment: CDR1 SNHLY and CDR2 FYNNEI.

There are a few counts of this clone. The rearrangement joins TRBV3-1 (or the pseudogene TRBV3-2) to TRBJ2-1; D is perhaps TRBD2 (5 bases). Between the trimmed V and J ends, which lost 2 bases and 8 bases, there was a span of 13 bases. The V gene's germline CDR1 is LGHDT and CDR2 YNNKEL (reference sequence). The length of the CDR3 is 14 residues. CDR3 residues: CASSQMTTDHEQFF. The CDR3 DNA sequence: TGTGCCAGCAGCCAAATGACTACTGATCATGAGCAGTTCTTC.

The chain links TRBV14 to TRBJ1-3; TRBD1 matches 7 bases. This CDR3 comprises 16 residues. V was clipped by 5 bases and J by 4 bases; unmatched bases: 11. The germline V gene encodes CDR1 SGHDN and CDR2 FVKESK. The CDR3 DNA reads TGTGCCAGCAGCTTATACGCCGGGACAGCCGGAAACACCATATATTTT. Translating gives CASSLYAGTAGNTIYF.

This clone was seen more than once but under ten times. The V gene is TRBV13, the J gene TRBJ2-7; TRBD1 matches 10 bases. V was pared by 5 bases and J by 3 bases, with 7 bases of the junction left unmatched. Germline V gene sequence: CDR1 PRHDT, CDR2 FYEKMQ (reference sequence). The length of the CDR3 is 15 residues. The CDR3 nucleotides are TGTGCCAGCAGCACCGGGACAGGGGAGGACTACGAGCAGTACTTC. Its translation: CASSTGTGEDYEQYF.

V and J are TRBV28 and TRBJ2-1, with 7 bases that match TRBD2. Looked up from germline, CDR1 is MDHEN and CDR2 is SYDVKM. The CDR3 sequence is 15 residues long. The V segment lost 7 bases and the J segment 5 bases; nucleotides outside the gene matches: 11. This CDR3 is CASTKTGTKNNEQFF. In DNA form, the CDR3 reads TGTGCCAGCACCAAGACCGGGACTAAAAACAATGAGCAGTTCTTC. The whole variable domain, remainder taken from reference TRBV28 and TRBJ2-1, is DVKVTQSSRYLVKRTGEKVFLECVQDMDHENMFWYRQDPGLGLRLIYFSYDVKMKEKGDIPEGYSVSREKKERFSLILESASTNQTSMYLCASTKTGTKNNEQFFGPGTRLTVL.

V usage is TRBV7-2 and J usage is TRBJ2-5; D is unresolved. Germline lookup yields CDR1 SGHTA and CDR2 FQGNSA. The length of the CDR3 is 15 residues. V was trimmed by 5 bases and J by 3 bases, leaving 16 bases between them. The CDR3 bases are TGTGCCAGCAGCACTGAATATGCCAGCGAAGAGACCCAGTACTTC. This translates into CASSTEYASEETQYF.